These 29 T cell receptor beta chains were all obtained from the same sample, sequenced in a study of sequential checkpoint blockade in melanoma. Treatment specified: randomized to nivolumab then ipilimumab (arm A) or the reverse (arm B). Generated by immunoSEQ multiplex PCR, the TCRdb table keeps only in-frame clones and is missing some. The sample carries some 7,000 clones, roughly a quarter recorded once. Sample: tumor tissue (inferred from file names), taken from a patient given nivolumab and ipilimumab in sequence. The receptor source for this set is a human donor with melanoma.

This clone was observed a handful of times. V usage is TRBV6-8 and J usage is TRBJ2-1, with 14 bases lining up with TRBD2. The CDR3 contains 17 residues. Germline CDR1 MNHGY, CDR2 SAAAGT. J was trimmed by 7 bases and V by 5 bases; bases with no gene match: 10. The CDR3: CASSIPGLAGERNEQFF. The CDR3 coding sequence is TGTGCCAGCAGTATTCCGGGACTAGCGGGAGAAAGGAATGAGCAGTTCTTC.

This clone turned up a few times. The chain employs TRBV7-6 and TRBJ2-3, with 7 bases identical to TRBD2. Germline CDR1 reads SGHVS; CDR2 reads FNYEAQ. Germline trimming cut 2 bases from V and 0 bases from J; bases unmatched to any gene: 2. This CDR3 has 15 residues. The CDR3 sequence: CASSLYSGSTDTQYF. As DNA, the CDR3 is TGTGCCAGCAGCTTATATAGCGGGAGCACAGATACGCAGTATTTT.

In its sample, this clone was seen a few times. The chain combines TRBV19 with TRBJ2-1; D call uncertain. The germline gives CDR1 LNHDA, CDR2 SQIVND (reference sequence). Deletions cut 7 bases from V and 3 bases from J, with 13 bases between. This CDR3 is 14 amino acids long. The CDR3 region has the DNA TGTGCCAGTACCCCATCCGGACGCTACAATGAGCAGTTCTTC. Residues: CASTPSGRYNEQFF.

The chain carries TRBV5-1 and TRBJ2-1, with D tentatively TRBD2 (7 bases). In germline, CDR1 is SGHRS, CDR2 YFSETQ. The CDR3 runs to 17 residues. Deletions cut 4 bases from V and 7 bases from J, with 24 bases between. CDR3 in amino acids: CASSLARLAEGGNEQFF. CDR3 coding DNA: TGCGCCAGCAGCCTGGCCCGGCTAGCGGAAGGGGGAAATGAGCAGTTCTTC.

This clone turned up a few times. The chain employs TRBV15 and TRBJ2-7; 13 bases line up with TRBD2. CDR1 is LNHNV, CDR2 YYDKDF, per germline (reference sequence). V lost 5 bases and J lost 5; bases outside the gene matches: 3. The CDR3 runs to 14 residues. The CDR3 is CATSRLAGGDEQYV. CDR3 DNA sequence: TGTGCCACCAGCCGACTAGCGGGAGGAGACGAGCAGTACGTC.

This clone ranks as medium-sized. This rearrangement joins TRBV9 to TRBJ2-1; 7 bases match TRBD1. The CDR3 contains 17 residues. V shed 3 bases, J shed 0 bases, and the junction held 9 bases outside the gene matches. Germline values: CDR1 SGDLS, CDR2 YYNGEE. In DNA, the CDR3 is TGTGCCAGCAGCGAGGGGGCCCCTCCGAGCTCCTACAATGAGCAGTTCTTC. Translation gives CASSEGAPPSSYNEQFF.

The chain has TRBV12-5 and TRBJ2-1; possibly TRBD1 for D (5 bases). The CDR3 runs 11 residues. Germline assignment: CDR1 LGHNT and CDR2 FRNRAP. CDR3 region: CASKGYNEQFF. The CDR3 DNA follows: TGTGCCAGCAAGGGGTACAATGAGCAGTTCTTC.

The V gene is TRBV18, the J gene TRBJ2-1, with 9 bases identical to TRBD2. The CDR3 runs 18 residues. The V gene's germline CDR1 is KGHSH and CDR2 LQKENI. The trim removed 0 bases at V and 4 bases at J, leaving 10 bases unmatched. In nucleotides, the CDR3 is TGTGCCAGCTCACCACCGGCGGGAGCGGGAGGAGGTTACAATGAGCAGTTCTTC. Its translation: CASSPPAGAGGGYNEQFF.

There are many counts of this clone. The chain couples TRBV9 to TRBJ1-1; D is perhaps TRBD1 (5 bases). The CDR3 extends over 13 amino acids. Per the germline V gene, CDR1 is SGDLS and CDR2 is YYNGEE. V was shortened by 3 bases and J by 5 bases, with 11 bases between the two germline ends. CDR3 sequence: CASSALGGTEAFF. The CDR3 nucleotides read TGTGCCAGCAGCGCCCTGGGGGGAACTGAAGCTTTCTTT.

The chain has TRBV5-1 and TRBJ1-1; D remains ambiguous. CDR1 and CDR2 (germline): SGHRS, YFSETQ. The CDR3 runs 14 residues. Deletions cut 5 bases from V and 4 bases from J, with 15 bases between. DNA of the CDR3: TGCGCCAGCAGAGATAGCCCTCCCTTCACTGAAGCTTTCTTT. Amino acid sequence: CASRDSPPFTEAFF. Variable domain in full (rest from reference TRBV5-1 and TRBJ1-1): KAGVTQTPRYLIKTRGQQVTLSCSPISGHRSVSWYQQTPGQGLQFLFEYFSETQRNKGNFPGRFSGRQFSNSRSEMNVSTLELGDSALYLCASRDSPPFTEAFFGQGTRLTVV.

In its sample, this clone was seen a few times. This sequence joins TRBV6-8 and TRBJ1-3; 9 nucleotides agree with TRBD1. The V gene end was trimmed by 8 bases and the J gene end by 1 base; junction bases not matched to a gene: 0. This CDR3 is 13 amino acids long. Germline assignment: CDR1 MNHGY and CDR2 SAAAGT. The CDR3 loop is CASGTGSGNTIYF. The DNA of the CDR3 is TGTGCCAGCGGGACAGGGTCTGGAAACACCATATATTTT.

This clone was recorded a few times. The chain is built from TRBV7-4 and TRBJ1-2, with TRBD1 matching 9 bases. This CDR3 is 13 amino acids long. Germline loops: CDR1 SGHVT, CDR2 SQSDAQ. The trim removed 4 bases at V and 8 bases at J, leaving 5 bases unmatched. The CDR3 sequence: CASSWDRANGYTF. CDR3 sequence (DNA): TGTGCCAGCAGCTGGGACAGGGCTAACGGCTACACCTTC.

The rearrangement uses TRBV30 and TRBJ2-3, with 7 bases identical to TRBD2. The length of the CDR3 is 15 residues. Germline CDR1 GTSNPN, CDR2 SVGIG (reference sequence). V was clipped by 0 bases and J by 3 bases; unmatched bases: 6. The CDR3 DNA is TGTGCCTGGAGTGTAGGGCTAGCGGAGACAGATACGCAGTATTTT. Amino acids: CAWSVGLAETDTQYF.

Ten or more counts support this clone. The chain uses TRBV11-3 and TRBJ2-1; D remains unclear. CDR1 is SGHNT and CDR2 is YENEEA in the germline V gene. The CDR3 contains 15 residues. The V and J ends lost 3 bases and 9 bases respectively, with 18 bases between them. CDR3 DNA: TGTGCCAGCAGCTTTGGTAGGACGAATCTTGGTGAGCAGTTCTTC. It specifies CASSFGRTNLGEQFF.

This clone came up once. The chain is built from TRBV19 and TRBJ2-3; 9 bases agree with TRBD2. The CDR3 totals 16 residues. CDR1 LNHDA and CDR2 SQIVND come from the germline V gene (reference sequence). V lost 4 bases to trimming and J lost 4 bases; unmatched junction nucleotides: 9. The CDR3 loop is CASSTPQREDSDTQYF. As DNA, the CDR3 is TGTGCCAGTAGTACACCTCAGCGGGAGGATTCAGATACGCAGTATTTT.

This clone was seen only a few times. The CDR3 DNA follows: TGCGCCAGTCGACGTGACAATGAGCAGTTCTTC. It encodes CASRRDNEQFF. The chain recombines TRBV10-1 with TRBJ2-1; D ambiguous. Trimming cost V 9 bases and J 5 bases, with 8 bases left between them. The length of the CDR3 is 11 residues. In germline, CDR1 is WNHNN, CDR2 SYGVQD (reference sequence).

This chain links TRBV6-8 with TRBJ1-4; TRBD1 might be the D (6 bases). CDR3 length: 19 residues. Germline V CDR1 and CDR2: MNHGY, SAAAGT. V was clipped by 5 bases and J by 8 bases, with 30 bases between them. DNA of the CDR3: TGTGCCAGCAGTCGACAGGCGATAGATTGGTTTGAGTTGGGAGAAAAACTGTTTTTT. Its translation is CASSRQAIDWFELGEKLFF.

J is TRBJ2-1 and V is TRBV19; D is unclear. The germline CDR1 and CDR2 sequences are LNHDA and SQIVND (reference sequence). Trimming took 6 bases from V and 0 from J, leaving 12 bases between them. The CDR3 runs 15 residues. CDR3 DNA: TGTGCCAGTAGGAAGGACCGAAGCTCCTACAATGAGCAGTTCTTC. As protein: CASRKDRSSYNEQFF.

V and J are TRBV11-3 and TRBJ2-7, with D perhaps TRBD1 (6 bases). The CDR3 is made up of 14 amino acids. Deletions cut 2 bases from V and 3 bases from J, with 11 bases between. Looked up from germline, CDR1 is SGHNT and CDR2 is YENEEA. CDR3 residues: CASSLRRDNYEQYV. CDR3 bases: TGTGCCAGCAGCTTACGCCGGGACAACTACGAGCAGTACGTC.

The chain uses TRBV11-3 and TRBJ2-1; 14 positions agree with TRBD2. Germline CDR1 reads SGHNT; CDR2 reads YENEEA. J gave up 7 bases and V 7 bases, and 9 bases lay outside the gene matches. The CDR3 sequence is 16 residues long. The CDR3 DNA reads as TGTGCCAGCACCCCGAGGGGGACTAGCGGGGGAAATGAGCAGTTCTTC. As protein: CASTPRGTSGGNEQFF.

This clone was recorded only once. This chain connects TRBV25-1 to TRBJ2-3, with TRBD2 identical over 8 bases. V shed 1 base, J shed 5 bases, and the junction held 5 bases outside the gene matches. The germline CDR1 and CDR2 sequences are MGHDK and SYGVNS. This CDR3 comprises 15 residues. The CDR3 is CASSEFGTSIDTQYF. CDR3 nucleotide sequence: TGTGCCAGCAGTGAATTTGGGACTAGTATAGATACGCAGTATTTT.

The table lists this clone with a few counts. CDR3 bases: TGTGCCAGCAGCTCACAGGGAAATTACAATCAGCCCCAGCATTTT. This translates into CASSSQGNYNQPQHF. The chain uses TRBV11-3 and TRBJ1-5; TRBD1 is a possible D gene (6 bases). Trimming pared 4 bases from V and 3 bases from J, leaving 13 bases between. Germline V gene lookup returns CDR1 SGHNT and CDR2 YENEEA. The CDR3 has 15 amino acids.

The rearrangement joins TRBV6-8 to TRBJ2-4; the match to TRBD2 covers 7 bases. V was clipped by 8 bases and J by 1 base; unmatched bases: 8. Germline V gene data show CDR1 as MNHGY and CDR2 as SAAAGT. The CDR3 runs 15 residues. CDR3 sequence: CASSWGGLAKNIQYF. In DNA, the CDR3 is TGTGCCAGCTCCTGGGGGGGTCTTGCCAAAAACATTCAGTACTTC.

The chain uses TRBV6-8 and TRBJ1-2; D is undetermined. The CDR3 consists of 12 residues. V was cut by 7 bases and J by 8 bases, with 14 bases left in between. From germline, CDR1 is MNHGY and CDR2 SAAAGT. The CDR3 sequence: CASNHIGHGYTF. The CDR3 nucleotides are TGTGCCAGCAATCACATCGGGCACGGCTACACCTTC.

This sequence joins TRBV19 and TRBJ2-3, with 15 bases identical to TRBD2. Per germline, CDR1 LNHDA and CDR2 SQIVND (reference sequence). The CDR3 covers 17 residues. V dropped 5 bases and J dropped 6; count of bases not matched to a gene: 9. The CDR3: CASSLWTSGRAADTQYF. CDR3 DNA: TGTGCCAGTAGTTTATGGACTAGCGGGAGGGCCGCTGATACGCAGTATTTT.

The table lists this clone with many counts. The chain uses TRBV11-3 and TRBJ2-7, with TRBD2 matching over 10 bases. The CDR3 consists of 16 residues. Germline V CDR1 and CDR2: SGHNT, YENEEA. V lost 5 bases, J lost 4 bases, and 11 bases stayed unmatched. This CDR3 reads CASSQLRTSGVYEQYV. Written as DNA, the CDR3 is TGTGCCAGCAGCCAATTACGGACTAGCGGAGTATACGAGCAGTACGTC.

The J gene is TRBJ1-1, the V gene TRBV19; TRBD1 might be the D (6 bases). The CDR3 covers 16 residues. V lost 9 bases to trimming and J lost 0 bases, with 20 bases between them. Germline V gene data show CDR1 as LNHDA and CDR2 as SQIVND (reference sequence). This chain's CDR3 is CASPPQGRVMNTEAFF. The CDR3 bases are TGTGCCAGCCCCCCACAGGGAAGGGTCATGAACACTGAAGCTTTCTTT.

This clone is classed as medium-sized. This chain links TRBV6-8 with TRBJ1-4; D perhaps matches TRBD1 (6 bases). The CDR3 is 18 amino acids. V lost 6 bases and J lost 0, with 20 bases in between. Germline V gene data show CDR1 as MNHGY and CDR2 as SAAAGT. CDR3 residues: CASSVGHIRDPTNEKLFF. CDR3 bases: TGTGCCAGCAGCGTGGGACATATTCGTGACCCAACTAATGAAAAACTGTTTTTT.

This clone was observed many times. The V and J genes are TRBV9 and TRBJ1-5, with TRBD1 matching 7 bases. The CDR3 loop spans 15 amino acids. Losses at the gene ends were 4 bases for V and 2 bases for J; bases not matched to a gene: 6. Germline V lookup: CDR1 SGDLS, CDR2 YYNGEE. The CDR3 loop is CASSLGTDRNQPQHF. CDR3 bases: TGTGCCAGCAGCTTAGGGACAGACCGCAATCAGCCCCAGCATTTT.